Listed below are T cell receptor beta chains from one sample, sequenced in a study of CD8+CD57+ T cells in acquired aplastic anemia. One entry per CDR3 protein, called by TCRdb with MiXCR from the reads. The sample contains 150,000 to 200,000 distinct CDR3 sequences, roughly 48% of which appear only once. Sequenced input: sorted CD4+, CD8+, or CD8+CD57+ T cells (not recorded which) from PBMCs. All receptors come from a human donor with aplastic anemia. Each CDR3 is given with its conserved first and last residue. The D gene is left open where the match is weak. The size entry is marked missing in some rows and otherwise reads once, few, many or a size class.

clone_size j_call v_call d_call cdr3_aa cdr3_nt
few TRBJ2-2 TRBV2 NA CASSMDTGELFF TGTGCCAGCAGTATGGACACCGGGGAGCTGTTTTTT
once TRBJ2-5 TRBV7-8 NA CASSFGVGETQYF TGTGCCAGCAGCTTTGGGGTTGGCGAGACCCAGTACTTC
NA TRBJ2-2 TRBV2 TRBD2 CASSRLAGDTGELFF TGTGCCAGCAGTCGACTAGCGGGAGACACCGGGGAGCTGTTTTTT
NA TRBJ2-1 TRBV2 TRBD2 CASSLGREQNNEQFF TGTGCCAGCAGTCTGGGGCGGGAGCAGAACAATGAGCAGTTCTTC
once TRBJ2-5 TRBV3-1 TRBD1 CASSQEGDRGETQYF TGTGCCAGCAGCCAAGAGGGGGACAGGGGAGAGACCCAGTACTTC
NA TRBJ2-1 TRBV5-6 NA CASSSGPNEQFF TGTGCCAGCAGCTCTGGACCTAATGAGCAGTTCTTC
NA TRBJ2-7 TRBV30 NA CAWKTAFYEQYF TGTGCCTGGAAGACGGCATTCTACGAGCAGTACTTC
many TRBJ2-3 TRBV11-2 TRBD1 CASSWTGALSTDTQYF TGTGCCAGCAGCTGGACAGGGGCGCTTAGCACAGATACGCAGTATTTT
NA TRBJ1-2 TRBV19 TRBD1 CASMDRSSNYGYTF TGTGCCAGTATGGACAGGAGCAGTAACTATGGCTACACCTTC
NA TRBJ2-7 TRBV11-1 NA CASSYPSRDGYYEQYF TGTGCCAGCAGCTACCCCAGCCGGGACGGGTACTACGAGCAGTACTTC
NA TRBJ2-5 TRBV7-7 TRBD1 CANSLGSGQRETQYF TGTGCCAACAGCTTAGGGTCGGGACAGAGGGAGACCCAGTACTTC
NA TRBJ1-2 TRBV9 TRBD1 CASSASTGACGYTF TGTGCCAGTAGCGCGTCGACAGGGGCCTGTGGCTACACCTTC
many TRBJ2-3 TRBV20-1 NA CSASPQDTQYF TGCAGTGCTAGCCCCCAAGATACGCAGTATTTT
NA TRBJ2-7 TRBV7-6 NA CASSLRGAGYEQYF TGTGCCAGCAGCTTAAGAGGAGCTGGATACGAGCAGTACTTC
NA TRBJ2-1 TRBV20-1 TRBD2 CSAKPGLAGGRDEQFF TGCAGTGCTAAGCCGGGACTAGCGGGGGGCAGGGATGAGCAGTTCTTC
few TRBJ2-1 TRBV4-1 NA CASSFLGRTYNEQFF TGCGCCAGCAGTTTCCTAGGGAGAACCTACAATGAGCAGTTCTTC
many TRBJ2-5 TRBV7-2 NA CASTIIGGGGETQYF TGTGCCAGCACCATAATAGGAGGGGGGGGAGAGACCCAGTACTTC
many TRBJ1-1 TRBV20-1 NA CSVGQGPAGGTEAFF TGCAGTGTTGGGCAGGGGCCTGCGGGGGGTACTGAAGCTTTCTTT
NA TRBJ2-5 TRBV3-1 TRBD2 CASSPLLAGVVETQYF TGTGCCAGCTCACCCCTTCTAGCGGGGGTCGTAGAGACCCAGTACTTC
NA TRBJ1-1 TRBV2 NA CATTYERPVNTEAFF TGTGCCACCACGTATGAGCGGCCGGTGAACACTGAAGCTTTCTTT
many TRBJ2-5 TRBV2 NA CASSDLGSQETQYF TGTGCCAGCAGTGATTTAGGGTCCCAAGAGACCCAGTACTTC
many TRBJ2-7 TRBV7-2 NA CASSFGGSSRYEQYF TGTGCCAGCAGCTTCGGGGGTTCTTCTCGGTACGAGCAGTACTTC
NA TRBJ2-1 TRBV29-1 NA CSVVRAREQFF TGCAGCGTTGTGAGGGCTCGCGAGCAGTTCTTC
many TRBJ2-1 TRBV7-9 TRBD2 CASSLTLAGVDEQFF TGTGCCAGCAGCCTCACACTAGCGGGGGTGGATGAGCAGTTCTTC
many TRBJ2-6 TRBV12-3/TRBV12-4 TRBD1 CASSLALGQNSGANVLTF TGTGCCAGCAGTTTAGCGTTGGGACAGAACTCTGGGGCCAACGTCCTGACTTTC
many TRBJ2-3 TRBV20-1 NA CSARDGGRGYTDTQYF TGCAGTGCTAGGGATGGGGGGCGGGGTTACACAGATACGCAGTATTTT
many TRBJ1-2 TRBV3-1 NA CASSQETINYGYTF TGTGCCAGCAGCCAAGAGACGATTAACTATGGCTACACCTTC
many TRBJ1-5 TRBV19 TRBD1 CASSIAHRGRGGNQPQHF TGTGCCAGTAGTATAGCCCACAGGGGGCGCGGGGGCAATCAGCCCCAGCATTTT
NA TRBJ1-4 TRBV15 NA CATSRGRPATNEKLFF TGTGCCACCAGCAGAGGCCGACCCGCGACTAATGAAAAACTGTTTTTT
many TRBJ2-7 TRBV6-2/TRBV6-3 TRBD1 CASSYSDRVVHEQYF TGTGCCAGCAGTTACTCGGACAGGGTCGTCCACGAGCAGTACTTC
NA TRBJ2-7 TRBV20-1 TRBD2 CSAGGLAGVSYEQYF TGCAGTGCTGGTGGACTAGCGGGGGTGTCCTACGAGCAGTACTTC
few TRBJ1-1 TRBV29-1 TRBD1 CSGRTGTGTEAFF TGCAGCGGCCGGACAGGGACCGGGACTGAAGCTTTCTTT
few TRBJ2-3 TRBV7-2 NA CASSFFGDTQYF TGTGCCAGCAGCTTTTTTGGGGATACGCAGTATTTT
NA TRBJ1-2 TRBV10-3 TRBD1 CAISETKKTGVYGYTF TGTGCCATCAGTGAGACAAAAAAGACAGGGGTGTATGGCTACACCTTC
NA TRBJ1-2 TRBV20-1 NA CSARNRDWDYGYTF TGCAGTGCTAGGAATAGGGATTGGGACTATGGCTACACCTTC
many TRBJ2-5 TRBV3-1 NA CASSQDQETQYF TGCGCCAGCAGCCAAGATCAGGAGACCCAGTACTTC
NA TRBJ1-1 TRBV2 NA CASSEGEVNTEAFF TGTGCCAGCAGTGAAGGGGAGGTGAACACTGAAGCTTTCTTT
NA TRBJ2-3 TRBV20-1 TRBD2 CSARVGRGGTDTQYF TGCAGTGCTAGAGTTGGGCGGGGGGGCACAGATACGCAGTATTTT
NA TRBJ2-7 TRBV20-1 NA CSATSASARTSSYEQYF TGCAGTGCTACGTCGGCTAGCGCCCGTACTAGCTCCTACGAGCAGTACTTC
many TRBJ2-5 TRBV2 TRBD1 CASSEGGQVWAKETQYF TGTGCCAGCAGTGAGGGGGGACAGGTGTGGGCCAAAGAGACCCAGTACTTC
few TRBJ1-5 TRBV2 NA CASSDMGISNQPQHF TGTGCCAGCAGTGATATGGGGATTAGCAATCAGCCCCAGCATTTT
few TRBJ2-1 TRBV20-1 NA CSARSREYEQFF TGCAGTGCTAGGTCTCGGGAATATGAGCAGTTCTTC
NA TRBJ1-1 TRBV2 NA CASSERVQGNTEAFF TGTGCCAGCAGTGAAAGAGTACAGGGAAACACTGAAGCTTTCTTT
NA TRBJ1-2 TRBV6-1 TRBD1 CASSDWTGPNYGYTF TGTGCCAGCAGTGATTGGACAGGACCTAACTATGGCTACACCTTC
many TRBJ2-6 TRBV12-3/TRBV12-4 NA CASSKLGGTGANVLTF TGTGCCAGCAGTAAACTGGGGGGAACTGGGGCCAACGTCCTGACTTTC
NA TRBJ2-7 TRBV4-3 NA CASSQDLGTYEQYF TGCGCCAGCAGCCAAGATCTTGGCACCTACGAGCAGTACTTC